These 27 T cell receptor beta chains were all obtained from the same sample, sequenced in a study of blood T cell repertoires in COVID-19. Libraries were prepared by immunoSEQ multiplex PCR; TCRdb keeps only in-frame clonotypes and omits some of them. The sample has roughly 32,000 clones, about 90% seen once. Input material: peripheral blood. The receptors here all came from a man at least 80 years old with acute or convalescent COVID-19.

The rearrangement links TRBV19 to TRBJ1-1; no clear D gene. The CDR3 covers 12 residues. V gave up 5 bases and J gave up 11 bases, with 15 bases separating them. The germline CDR1 and CDR2 sequences are LNHDA and SQIVND (reference sequence). The CDR3 reads CASSSQTMLAFF. CDR3 coding DNA: TGTGCCAGTAGTTCCCAGACAATGTTGGCTTTCTTT.

CDR3 in amino acids: CASSRAFGAGGHYNEQFF. DNA for the CDR3: TGTGCCAGCAGCCGAGCATTCGGGGCGGGGGGTCATTACAATGAGCAGTTCTTC. The chain joins TRBV3-1 (or the pseudogene TRBV3-2) to TRBJ2-1, with 8 bases fitting TRBD2. The CDR3 loop spans 18 amino acids. V was clipped by 4 bases and J by 4 bases; unmatched bases: 15. From germline, CDR1 is LGHDT and CDR2 YNNKEL (reference sequence).

This rearrangement joins TRBV19 to TRBJ1-6, with TRBD1 as a possible D gene (6 bases). Germline CDR1 reads LNHDA; CDR2 reads SQIVND (reference sequence). V was cut by 5 bases and J by 7 bases, with 18 bases left in between. This CDR3 has 16 residues. In nucleotides, the CDR3 is TGTGCCAGTAGTTCCGCTTACCGGGACATCAATTCACCCCTCCACTTT. This translates into CASSSAYRDINSPLHF.

The chain combines TRBV9 with TRBJ1-2; perhaps TRBD1 as D (6 bases). CDR1 is SGDLS, CDR2 YYNGEE, per germline. The CDR3 has 14 amino acids. The V gene lost 3 bases and the J gene lost 2 bases, with 11 bases spanning the gap. The CDR3 nucleotides read TGTGCCAGCAGCGCGACAGGATCCAACTATGGCTACACCTTC. Encoded protein: CASSATGSNYGYTF.

V usage is TRBV11-2 and J usage is TRBJ1-1, with D possibly being TRBD1 (6 bases). V was trimmed by 5 bases and J by 3 bases, leaving 16 bases between them. This CDR3 has 15 residues. CDR1 and CDR2 (germline): SGHAT, FQNNGV. This chain's CDR3 is CASSEGGGLYTEAFF. The CDR3 coding sequence is TGTGCCAGCAGCGAAGGCGGGGGCTTATACACTGAAGCTTTCTTT.

The chain links TRBV30 to TRBJ1-2; D may be TRBD1 (5 bases). CDR3 length: 12 amino acids. Germline-derived CDR1 and CDR2 are GTSNPN and SVGIG (reference sequence). The germline V and J ends were trimmed by 8 bases and 8 bases, with 18 bases remaining between them. The DNA for the CDR3 is TGTGCCGCCGAAAGGGGTGGGTTAGGCTACACCTTC. The encoded protein is CAAERGGLGYTF.

The chain couples TRBV11-3 to TRBJ2-2; D possibly corresponds to TRBD2 (7 bases). The CDR3 extends over 16 amino acids. V lost 2 bases to trimming and J lost 4 bases, with 14 bases between them. Germline V gene lookup returns CDR1 SGHNT and CDR2 YENEEA. The CDR3 spells CASSLLGGRGTGELFF. In DNA, the CDR3 is TGTGCCAGCAGCTTATTGGGGGGGCGTGGCACCGGGGAGCTGTTTTTT.

The V call is TRBV2, the J call TRBJ2-5; D unclear. Germline CDR1 is SNHLY and CDR2 is FYNNEI. This CDR3 has 11 amino acids. V lost 5 bases and J 3 bases, leaving 4 bases between the germline ends. CDR3 protein: CASSSEETQYF. The CDR3 bases are TGTGCCAGCAGTTCAGAAGAGACCCAGTACTTC. The variable domain in full, completed from reference TRBV2 and TRBJ2-5, reads EPEVTQTPSHQVTQMGQEVILRCVPISNHLYFYWYRQILGQKVEFLVSFYNNEISEKSEIFDDQFSVERPDGSNFTLKIRSTKLEDSAMYFCASSSEETQYFGPGTRLLVL.

This chain uses TRBV2 with TRBJ1-2, with D hard to call. Germline-derived CDR1 and CDR2 are SNHLY and FYNNEI. The CDR3 loop spans 13 amino acids. Deletions cut 8 bases from V and 4 bases from J, with 14 bases between. CDR3 sequence (DNA): TGTGCCAGCCTTGTTCTTCAGGCCTATGGCTACACCTTC. It is translated as CASLVLQAYGYTF.

This clone has only one observation. The chain combines TRBV19 with TRBJ1-3, with D hard to call. This CDR3 is built from 14 residues. Trimming removed 8 bases at V and 0 bases at J, with 11 bases between. Germline CDR1 is LNHDA and CDR2 is SQIVND (reference sequence). In DNA form, the CDR3 reads TGTGCCAGTGGCCCCGGAGTCTCTGGAAACACCATATATTTT. Amino acid sequence: CASGPGVSGNTIYF.

The gene calls are TRBV20-1 and TRBJ1-1; the D gene is possibly TRBD1 (5 bases). This CDR3 has 15 amino acids. CDR1 DFQATT and CDR2 SNEGSKA come from the germline V gene (reference sequence). Trimming left V 3 bases short and J 3 bases short, with 17 bases between. The CDR3 region is CSASPPSGVDTEAFF. Here the CDR3 DNA reads TGCAGTGCTAGTCCCCCTTCGGGGGTCGACACTGAAGCTTTCTTT.

This clone appeared a few times. This chain uses TRBV12-3 or TRBV12-4 with TRBJ1-2; possibly TRBD1 for D (6 bases). The CDR3 contains 13 residues. Between the trimmed V and J ends, which lost 4 bases and 4 bases, there was a span of 10 bases. The CDR3 here is CASSWGRGYGYTF. CDR3 nucleotide sequence: TGTGCCAGCAGTTGGGGCAGGGGCTATGGCTACACCTTC.

In this sample, this clone turned up once. The chain recombines TRBV5-5 with TRBJ2-5; no clear D. CDR1 and CDR2 (germline): SGHKS, YYEKEE (reference sequence). The CDR3 is 15 amino acids. The V gene lost 0 bases and the J gene lost 5 bases, with 14 bases spanning the gap. CDR3 protein: CASSLGLTLGETQYF. DNA of the CDR3: TGTGCCAGCAGCTTGGGACTGACCCTCGGGGAGACCCAGTACTTC.

The chain combines TRBV5-5 with TRBJ2-1; no definite D call. Trimming took 3 bases from V and 5 from J, leaving 9 bases between them. The CDR3 runs 13 residues. The V gene's germline CDR1 is SGHKS and CDR2 YYEKEE (reference sequence). DNA of the CDR3: TGTGCCAGCAGCTATCCCAGTCACAATGAGCAGTTCTTC. Translation gives CASSYPSHNEQFF.

The chain links TRBV19 to TRBJ1-6; weak D call: TRBD1 (6 bases). Trimming cost V 4 bases and J 8 bases, with 9 bases left between them. This CDR3 has 13 residues. CDR1 is LNHDA, CDR2 SQIVND, per germline (reference sequence). CDR3 amino acids: CASSRDNHSPLHF. CDR3 bases: TGTGCCAGTAGTAGGGACAACCATTCACCCCTCCACTTT.

The J gene is TRBJ2-7, the V gene TRBV2; 10 positions agree with TRBD1. Germline lookup yields CDR1 SNHLY and CDR2 FYNNEI. Trimming cost V 6 bases and J 4 bases; bases outside gene matches: 6. The CDR3 is made up of 14 amino acids. The CDR3 sequence: CASRGDRGPYEQYF. Here the CDR3 DNA reads TGTGCCAGCAGGGGGGACAGGGGCCCATACGAGCAGTACTTC.

The chain employs TRBV30 and TRBJ1-4; 7 nucleotides agree with TRBD1. Germline CDR1 and CDR2: GTSNPN and SVGIG (reference sequence). The CDR3 spans 14 residues. Trimming at V came to 5 bases and at J to 6 bases, leaving 9 bases not matched to a gene. The CDR3 coding sequence is TGTGCCTGGGGACGAGGAGGGGGCGATGAAAAACTGTTTTTT. This translates into CAWGRGGGDEKLFF.

CDR3 protein: CSASRGVGNTEAFF. CDR3 sequence (DNA): TGCAGTGCTAGTCGGGGGGTTGGGAACACTGAAGCTTTCTTT. V usage is TRBV20-1 and J usage is TRBJ1-1; D may be TRBD1 (5 bases). The ends were cut back, 3 bases at V and 1 base at J, with 12 bases in the middle. Germline V gene lookup returns CDR1 DFQATT and CDR2 SNEGSKA (reference sequence). The CDR3 loop spans 14 amino acids.

The chain employs TRBV3-1 (or the pseudogene TRBV3-2) and TRBJ1-4, with TRBD1 identical over 9 bases. V shed 4 bases, J shed 7 bases, and the junction held 7 bases outside the gene matches. This CDR3 region has 15 residues. CDR1 is LGHDT, CDR2 YNNKEL, per germline (reference sequence). The CDR3 loop is CASSPTGTGIEKLFF. The CDR3 coding sequence is TGTGCCAGCAGCCCGACCGGGACAGGGATTGAAAAACTGTTTTTT.

The genes are TRBV5-1 and TRBJ2-7; no clear D gene. Trimming took off 0 bases at V and 1 base at J, with 8 bases between the two ends. The CDR3 spans 14 residues. CDR1 is SGHRS and CDR2 is YFSETQ in the germline V gene. CDR3 coding DNA: TGCGCCAGCAGCTTGGACAGCCAATCCTACGAGCAGTACTTC. This sequence encodes CASSLDSQSYEQYF. Together with reference TRBV5-1 and TRBJ2-7, the CDR3 gives the full variable domain: KAGVTQTPRYLIKTRGQQVTLSCSPISGHRSVSWYQQTPGQGLQFLFEYFSETQRNKGNFPGRFSGRQFSNSRSEMNVSTLELGDSALYLCASSLDSQSYEQYFGPGTRLTVT.

The J gene is TRBJ1-1, the V gene TRBV5-1, with D possibly TRBD1 on 5 matching bases. The length of the CDR3 is 17 residues. V was shortened by 0 bases and J by 1 base, with 16 bases between the two germline ends. CDR1 and CDR2 (germline): SGHRS, YFSETQ. CDR3 sequence (DNA): TGCGCCAGCAGCTTGGGCGCGGGGGGAAAGGAGAACACTGAAGCTTTCTTT. Its translation: CASSLGAGGKENTEAFF.

The V and J genes are TRBV6-5 and TRBJ2-7; D might be TRBD1 (6 bases). CDR3 length equals 13 residues. Germline V gene sequence: CDR1 MNHEY, CDR2 SVGAGI. V dropped 6 bases and J dropped 3 bases, with 12 bases sitting between them. As DNA, the CDR3 is TGTGCCAGCAGACGGGACAAAAACTACGAGCAGTACTTC. Protein: CASRRDKNYEQYF.

In its sample, this clone was seen once. The chain employs TRBV6-5 and TRBJ1-2; 7 bases are shared with TRBD1. The germline gives CDR1 MNHEY, CDR2 SVGAGI. CDR3 length equals 14 residues. V shed 7 bases, J shed 6 bases, and the junction held 11 bases outside the gene matches. The CDR3 DNA follows: TGTGCCAGCACCGAGGCGACAGGGAGCGATGGCTACACCTTC. The encoded protein is CASTEATGSDGYTF.

This chain joins TRBV18 and TRBJ2-3, with D perhaps TRBD1 (6 bases). Trimming left V 3 bases short and J 1 base short, with 11 bases between. The germline V gene has CDR1 KGHSH and CDR2 LQKENI. The CDR3 has 15 residues. Here the CDR3 reads CASSPGALGTDTQYF. The CDR3 DNA reads TGTGCCAGCTCACCGGGGGCTCTGGGCACAGATACGCAGTATTTT.

CDR3 sequence (DNA): TGCGCCAGCAGCGCTCAGGGATACGAGCAGTACTTC. Translated, it gives CASSAQGYEQYF. The rearrangement joins TRBV5-1 to TRBJ2-7, with TRBD1 as a possible D gene (5 bases). The CDR3 is 12 residues long. The germline gives CDR1 SGHRS, CDR2 YFSETQ. V lost 4 bases to trimming and J lost 4 bases, with 9 bases between them.

The chain joins TRBV5-1 to TRBJ1-1; the D gene is possibly TRBD1 (5 bases). This CDR3 has 12 amino acids. Trimming cost V 0 bases and J 11 bases, with 11 bases left between them. CDR1 is SGHRS, CDR2 YFSETQ, per germline. CDR3 sequence (DNA): TGCGCCAGCAGCTTGGGCGCAGGGCATGCTTTCTTT. It translates to CASSLGAGHAFF.

The chain employs TRBV9 and TRBJ1-4; TRBD1 agrees at 12 bases. The germline V gene has CDR1 SGDLS and CDR2 YYNGEE. The trim removed 4 bases at V and 11 bases at J, leaving 12 bases unmatched. The CDR3 has 16 residues. Written as DNA, the CDR3 is TGTGCCAGCAGCCCCCTGCTCGGGACAGGGGGCCAGAAACTGTTTTTT. Translation: CASSPLLGTGGQKLFF.